This T cell receptor beta chain came from a study of early T cells in non-severe SARS-CoV-2 infection. Germline CDR1 DFQATT, CDR2 SNEGSKA (reference sequence). The J segment lost 6 bases and the V segment lost 0 bases, leaving 7 bases of the junction unmatched. This CDR3 is 14 amino acids long. TCRdb analysed the 5' RACE reads with MiXCR anew, one entry per CDR3 protein. The repertoire holds 65,000 to 70,000 distinct CDR3 sequences, with 9.5% to 15% as singletons. The chain has TRBV20-1 and TRBJ2-5, with 7 bases identical to TRBD2. Sequenced: whole blood. The clonotype originates from an adult who was a healthcare worker with PCR-confirmed SARS-CoV-2 infection or an uninfected control (not recorded which). The CDR3 protein is CSAREAGTIQTQYF. The CDR3 region has the DNA TGCAGTGCTAGAGAAGCGGGGACTATACAGACCCAGTACTTC.